A selection of T cell receptor beta chains follows, all from one sample in a study of OX40 agonist ivuxolimab in advanced cancers. Assay: immunoSEQ multiplex PCR; the TCRdb copy retains only in-frame clones and omits some. In the table there are 34,000 or so clones, over 75% of which are singletons. Specimen: CD4+ or CD8+ T cells sorted from blood, collected in a trial of the OX40 agonist ivuxolimab. Receptor source: an adult with an advanced solid tumor such as melanoma, head and neck, liver or kidney cancer. Both conserved end residues are part of each CDR3. D genes are given only for firm matches. Where a row states a size, it is once, few, many or the class of an expanded clone; other rows omit it.

clone size,V gene,D gene,J gene,CDR3 DNA,CDR3 protein
-,TRBV6-6,-,TRBJ2-2,TGTGCCAGCAGTTCGGGGTGGGGGACCGGGGAGCTGTTTTTT,CASSSGWGTGELFF
-,TRBV10-1,-,TRBJ1-1,TGCGCCAGCAGTGAGATGAACAGGGACACTGAAGCTTTCTTT,CASSEMNRDTEAFF
-,TRBV6-1,-,TRBJ2-1,TGTGCCAGCAGTGAAGTCAGGAGCGATGAGCAGTTCTTC,CASSEVRSDEQFF
-,TRBV19,-,TRBJ2-6,TGTGCCAGTAGTTCGGACCTCCTTGGGCCCTCTGGGGCCAACGTCCTGACTTTC,CASSSDLLGPSGANVLTF
-,TRBV5-4,-,TRBJ1-4,TGTGCCAGCAGCCTACTCCCGGGTGAAAAACTGTTTTTT,CASSLLPGEKLFF
-,TRBV5-4,TRBD1,TRBJ2-1,TGTGCCAGCAGCTCGGGACAGGGGGCTCCCAATGAGCAGTTCTTC,CASSSGQGAPNEQFF
-,TRBV21-1,-,TRBJ1-1,TGTGCCAGCAAGGTGGAGGAGAGCGTCGCTGAAGCTTTCTTT,CASKVEESVAEAFF
-,TRBV5-1,TRBD1,TRBJ1-1,TGCGCCAGCAGCCTGGAAACAGGGGGCTTAAACACTGAAGCTTTCTTT,CASSLETGGLNTEAFF
-,TRBV19,TRBD1,TRBJ1-5,TGTGCCAGTAGTATCCCAGGGGGCGCGGGCCAGCCCCAGCATTTT,CASSIPGGAGQPQHF
-,TRBV14,-,TRBJ2-2,TGTGCCAGCAGCCAAGACAGGGGCGAGCTGTTTTTT,CASSQDRGELFF
-,TRBV19,-,TRBJ1-5,TGTGCCAGTAGCCGCGAGGGGATTCAGCCCCAGCATTTT,CASSREGIQPQHF
-,TRBV11-3,-,TRBJ2-2,TGTGCCAGCAGCTCCCCCAGTCCGTTCAACACCGGGGAGCTGTTTTTT,CASSSPSPFNTGELFF
few,TRBV5-4,TRBD1,TRBJ2-3,TGTGCCAGCAGCCCAACGGGACAGGGGTTCACAGATACGCAGTATTTT,CASSPTGQGFTDTQYF
-,TRBV9,-,TRBJ1-2,TGTGCCAGCAGCGTAGACACCGGCCCCTATGGCTACACCTTC,CASSVDTGPYGYTF
-,TRBV5-4,TRBD1,TRBJ2-2,TGTGCCAGCAGCTCTGGGACAGGTAGAAACACCGGGGAGCTGTTTTTT,CASSSGTGRNTGELFF
-,TRBV30,TRBD2,TRBJ2-5,TGTGCCTGTACCGGGACTAGCGGGGGGGCCCAAGAGACCCAGTACTTC,CACTGTSGGAQETQYF
-,TRBV18,TRBD1,TRBJ2-7,TGTGCCAGCTCCCCCTTGGGACAGGGCTTTTCGGACGAGCAGTACTTC,CASSPLGQGFSDEQYF
few,TRBV30,TRBD1,TRBJ1-1,TGTGCCTGGAGTATGACAGGGCTTGAAGCTTTCTTT,CAWSMTGLEAFF
once,TRBV9,-,TRBJ1-1,TGTGCCAGCAGCGTAAGTTTTTTCGGGGGGCGGCCTGGCACTGAAGCTTTCTTT,CASSVSFFGGRPGTEAFF
-,TRBV9,TRBD2,TRBJ2-2,TGTGCCAGCAGCGTAGCTAGCGGGAAGAACACCGGGGAGCTGTTTTTT,CASSVASGKNTGELFF
-,TRBV28,-,TRBJ1-1,TGTGCCACCCTCGGACAGCTGAACACTGAAGCTTTCTTT,CATLGQLNTEAFF
-,TRBV9,-,TRBJ1-3,TGTGCCAGCAGCGTAGACAGGGCCTCTGGAAACACCATATATTTT,CASSVDRASGNTIYF
-,TRBV11-2,-,TRBJ1-4,TGTGCCAGCAGCTTAGGGAGGGCTCGACTGTTTTTT,CASSLGRARLFF
few,TRBV27,-,TRBJ1-2,TGTGCCAGCAGCCCCTGGGACGGCTACACCTTC,CASSPWDGYTF
-,TRBV6-6,-,TRBJ2-7,TGTGCCAGCAGACGACCGTTCTCCTACGAGCAGTACTTC,CASRRPFSYEQYF
-,TRBV6-5,-,TRBJ1-5,TGTGCCAGCAGTCTCGGACCCATGGGCAATCAGCCCCAGCATTTT,CASSLGPMGNQPQHF
few,TRBV5-6,TRBD1,TRBJ2-5,TGTGCCAGCAGCTTGGCCGAGGGACAGGGCTACTTC,CASSLAEGQGYF
few,TRBV5-4,-,TRBJ2-3,TGTGCCAGCAGCTTGGGGTCATTAGGCACAGATACGCAGTATTTT,CASSLGSLGTDTQYF
-,TRBV4-1,-,TRBJ1-1,TGCGCCAGCAGCCAAGGCCCAACTATCAACACTGAAGCTTTCTTT,CASSQGPTINTEAFF
-,TRBV19,-,TRBJ2-7,TGTGCCAGTAGCCTACGGACAGCGGACTACGAGCAGTACTTC,CASSLRTADYEQYF
-,TRBV4-1,-,TRBJ1-1,TGCGCCAGCAGTTTACAGGGAAGGTCGGACACTGAAGCTTTCTTT,CASSLQGRSDTEAFF
-,TRBV7-9,-,TRBJ2-3,TGTGCCAGCAGCTTAGCCCGGGGAGGCACAGATACGCAGTATTTT,CASSLARGGTDTQYF
-,TRBV27,-,TRBJ1-6,TGTGCCAGCAGCCTCGCTCCCTGGAGGAATTCACCCCTCCACTTT,CASSLAPWRNSPLHF
-,TRBV6-1,-,TRBJ1-1,TGTGCCAGCAGTGCCCTCACGGGGGGAAACACTGAAGCTTTCTTT,CASSALTGGNTEAFF
-,TRBV6-5,TRBD1,TRBJ1-5,TGTGCCAGCAGTCGCCGGGACAGGGACAATCAGCCCCAGCATTTT,CASSRRDRDNQPQHF
-,TRBV6-5,-,TRBJ1-2,-,CASSSSGVNYGYTF
-,TRBV19,TRBD1,TRBJ1-5,TGTGCCAGTAAGGATTCGGACAGGGAGGTTCAGCCCCAGCATTTT,CASKDSDREVQPQHF
-,TRBV6-6,-,TRBJ1-2,TGTGCCAGCAGATACTCTAACTATGGCTACACCTTC,CASRYSNYGYTF
-,TRBV5-5,-,TRBJ1-5,TGTGCCAGCAGCTTGGGGCCAGGGGCGATCAATCAGCCCCAGCATTTT,CASSLGPGAINQPQHF
-,TRBV18,-,TRBJ1-2,TGTGCCAGCTCACCGGGGGTAGGGGACGCAGGAGGTGATGGCTACACCTTC,CASSPGVGDAGGDGYTF
-,TRBV7-6,-,TRBJ1-4,TGTGCCAGCAGCATCGGACAAATGTCAACTAATGAAAAACTGTTTTTT,CASSIGQMSTNEKLFF
few,TRBV11-2,-,TRBJ2-3,TGTGCCAGCAGCCGGGCCGGGACATGGGGCACAGATACGCAGTATTTT,CASSRAGTWGTDTQYF
-,TRBV19,-,TRBJ1-1,TGTGCCAGTAGTATTGGGTGGCAGGGTATGAACACTGAAGCTTTCTTT,CASSIGWQGMNTEAFF
-,TRBV9,-,TRBJ1-1,TGTGCCAGCAGCGTAGGCACGGCGACTGAAGCTTTCTTT,CASSVGTATEAFF
-,TRBV5-1,TRBD1,TRBJ2-7,TGCGCCAGCAGCCTCCAGACAGGGGCTACCTACGAGCAGTACTTC,CASSLQTGATYEQYF
-,TRBV29-1,-,TRBJ1-5,TGCAGCGTTGTGGACAGTTCTTATAGCAATCAGCCCCAGCATTTT,CSVVDSSYSNQPQHF
-,TRBV6-1,-,TRBJ1-2,TGTGCCAGCAGTGAAGCCAGAGTTGGGGCAGTTATAGGGTATGGCTACACCTTC,CASSEARVGAVIGYGYTF
-,TRBV4-1,-,TRBJ2-5,TGCGCCAGCAGCAAGTACGGGGGCCCGGAGACCCAGTACTTC,CASSKYGGPETQYF
-,TRBV7-9,-,TRBJ1-1,TGTGCCAGCAGCTTAGATGGCAGGGTGAACACTGAAGCTTTCTTT,CASSLDGRVNTEAFF
-,TRBV2,-,TRBJ1-5,TGTGCCAGCAGTGAACGCGGGACACAGCCCCAGCATTTT,CASSERGTQPQHF
few,TRBV11-3,TRBD1,TRBJ2-7,TGTGCCAGCAGCTCGGGACAGGGGCCCGAGCAGTACTTC,CASSSGQGPEQYF
-,TRBV9,TRBD1,TRBJ1-6,TGTGCCAGCAGGCCCCCGGGACAGGGTAATTCACCCCTCCACTTT,CASRPPGQGNSPLHF
-,TRBV27,-,TRBJ2-3,TGTGCCAGCAGTGACAGGACAGATACGCAGTATTTT,CASSDRTDTQYF
-,TRBV6-6,-,TRBJ2-5,TGTGCCAGCAGACAGGGCCAAGAGACCCAGTACTTC,CASRQGQETQYF
-,TRBV6-1,-,TRBJ2-5,TGTGCCAGCAGTGAAGTCTATATGGAGACCCAGTACTTC,CASSEVYMETQYF
few,TRBV9,-,TRBJ2-7,TGTGCCAGCAGCGTAGACCATACAGGGAGCGAGCAGTACTTC,CASSVDHTGSEQYF
-,TRBV27,TRBD1,TRBJ1-5,TGTGCCAGCAGTTCCCAAGGACAGGCCGGTACCCCCCAGCATTTT,CASSSQGQAGTPQHF